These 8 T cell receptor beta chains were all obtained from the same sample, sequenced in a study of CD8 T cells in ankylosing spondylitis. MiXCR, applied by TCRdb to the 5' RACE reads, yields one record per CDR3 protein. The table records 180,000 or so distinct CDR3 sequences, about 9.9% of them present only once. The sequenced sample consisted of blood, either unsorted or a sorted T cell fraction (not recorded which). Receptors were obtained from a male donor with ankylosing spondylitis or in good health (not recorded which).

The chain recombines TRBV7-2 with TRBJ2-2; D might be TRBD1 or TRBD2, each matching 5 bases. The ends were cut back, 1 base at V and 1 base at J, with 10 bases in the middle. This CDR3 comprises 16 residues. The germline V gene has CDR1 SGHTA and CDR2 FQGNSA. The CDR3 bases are TGTGCCAGCAGCTTAGGGGGGACCATGAACACCGGGGAGCTGTTTTTT. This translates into CASSLGGTMNTGELFF.

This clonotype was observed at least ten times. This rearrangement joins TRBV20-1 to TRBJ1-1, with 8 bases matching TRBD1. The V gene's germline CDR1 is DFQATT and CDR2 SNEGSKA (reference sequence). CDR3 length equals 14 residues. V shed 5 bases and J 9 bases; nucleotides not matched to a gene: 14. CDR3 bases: TGCAGTGCTTTTCCGGGACAGGCCCCATCTAAAGCTTTCTTT. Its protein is CSAFPGQAPSKAFF.

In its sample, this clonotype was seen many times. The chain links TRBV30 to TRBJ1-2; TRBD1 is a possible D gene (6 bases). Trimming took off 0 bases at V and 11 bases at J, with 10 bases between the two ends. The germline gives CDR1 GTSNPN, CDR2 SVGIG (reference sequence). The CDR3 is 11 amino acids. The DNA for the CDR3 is TGTGCCTGGAGTGTGGGGGCCGATTACACCTTC. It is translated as CAWSVGADYTF.

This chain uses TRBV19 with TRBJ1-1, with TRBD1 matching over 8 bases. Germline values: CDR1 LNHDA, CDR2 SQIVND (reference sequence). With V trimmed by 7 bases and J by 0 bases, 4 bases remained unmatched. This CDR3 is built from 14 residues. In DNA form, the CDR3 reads TGTGCCAGTACCTCGGACAGGGTGAACACTGAAGCTTTCTTT. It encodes CASTSDRVNTEAFF.

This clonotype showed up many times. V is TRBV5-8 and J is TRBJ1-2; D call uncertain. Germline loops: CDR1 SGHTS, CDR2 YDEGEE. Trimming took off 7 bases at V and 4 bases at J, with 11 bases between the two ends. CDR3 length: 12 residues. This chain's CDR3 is CASERDVYGYTF. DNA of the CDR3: TGTGCCAGCGAGAGGGATGTCTATGGCTACACCTTC.

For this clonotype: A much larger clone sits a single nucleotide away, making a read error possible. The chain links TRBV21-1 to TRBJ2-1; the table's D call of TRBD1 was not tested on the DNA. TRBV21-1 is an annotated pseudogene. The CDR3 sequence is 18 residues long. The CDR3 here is CASSKEDGGAQKDNEQFF. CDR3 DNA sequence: TGTGCCAGCAGCAAAGAAGATGGCGGGGCTCAAAAAGACAATGAGCAGTTCTTC.

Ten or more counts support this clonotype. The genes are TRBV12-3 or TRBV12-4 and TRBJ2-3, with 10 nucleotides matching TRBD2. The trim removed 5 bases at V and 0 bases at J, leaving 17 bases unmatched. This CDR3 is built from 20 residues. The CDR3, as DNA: TGTGCCAGCAGTACCCTCGGGGCGATCCTAGCGGGGGCTAGCACAGATACGCAGTATTTT. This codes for CASSTLGAILAGASTDTQYF.

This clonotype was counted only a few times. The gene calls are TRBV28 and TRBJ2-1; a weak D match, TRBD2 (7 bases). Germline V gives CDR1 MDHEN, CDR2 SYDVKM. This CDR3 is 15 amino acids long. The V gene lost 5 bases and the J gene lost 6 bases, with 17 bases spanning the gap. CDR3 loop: CASSGGGGLGNEQFF. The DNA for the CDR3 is TGTGCCAGCAGTGGCGGGGGCGGCCTCGGCAATGAGCAGTTCTTC.